This T cell receptor (beta chain) stems from a study of shared clonotypes between healthy human individuals. Study outcomes and limitations: Between a handful of donors, naive CD4 clonotypes were shared at a level of approximately 5%.

Profiling relied on immunoSEQ multiplex PCR, and the TCRdb table lists in-frame clones only, not all of them. Among about 700,000 clones listed, just over 90% were seen once. On this clone itself: Its antigen is currently unknown. The same CDR3 can be traced to other DNA sequences in this sample.

Naive CD8 isolation took CD45RO-negative cells positively selected for CCR7 and excluded terminally differentiated effector memory CD45RA+ cells. This CDR3 is 14 amino acids long. From germline, CDR1 is PRHDT and CDR2 FYEKMQ (reference sequence). The V end lost 4 bases, the J end lost 0 bases, and 9 bases lay between the germline ends. The sample taken for sequencing was naive CD8+ T cells sorted from blood. This TCR derives from a man between 25 and 39 years old in good health. J is TRBJ1-1 and V is TRBV13; D might be TRBD1 (5 bases). CDR3 loop: CASSSDSLNTEAFF. CDR3 in DNA: TGTGCCAGCAGCTCCGACAGCCTGAACACTGAAGCTTTCTTT.